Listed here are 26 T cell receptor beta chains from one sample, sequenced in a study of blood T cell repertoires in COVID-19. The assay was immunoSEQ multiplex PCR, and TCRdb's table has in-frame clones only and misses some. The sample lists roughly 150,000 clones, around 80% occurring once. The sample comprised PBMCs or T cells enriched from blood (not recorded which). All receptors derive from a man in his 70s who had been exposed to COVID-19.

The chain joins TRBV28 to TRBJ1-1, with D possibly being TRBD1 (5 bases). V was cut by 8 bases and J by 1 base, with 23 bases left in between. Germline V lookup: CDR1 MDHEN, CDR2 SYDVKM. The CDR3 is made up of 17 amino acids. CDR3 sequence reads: CASPPFRALGGNTEAFF. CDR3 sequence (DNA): TGTGCCAGCCCACCTTTTCGGGCTCTGGGGGGGAACACTGAAGCTTTCTTT. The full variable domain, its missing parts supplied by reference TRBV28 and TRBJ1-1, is DVKVTQSSRYLVKRTGEKVFLECVQDMDHENMFWYRQDPGLGLRLIYFSYDVKMKEKGDIPEGYSVSREKKERFSLILESASTNQTSMYLCASPPFRALGGNTEAFFGQGTRLTVV.

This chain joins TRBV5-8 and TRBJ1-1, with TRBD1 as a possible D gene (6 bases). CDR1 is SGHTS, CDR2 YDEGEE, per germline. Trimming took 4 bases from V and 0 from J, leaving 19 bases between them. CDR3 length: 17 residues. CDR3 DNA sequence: TGTGCCAGCAGCATACTAATGACAGGCCGACTGAACACTGAAGCTTTCTTT. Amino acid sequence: CASSILMTGRLNTEAFF. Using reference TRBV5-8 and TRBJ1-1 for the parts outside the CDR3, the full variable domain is EAGVTQSPTHLIKTRGQQATLRCSPISGHTSVYWYQQALGLGLQFLLWYDEGEERNRGNFPPRFSGRQFPNYSSELNVNALELEDSALYLCASSILMTGRLNTEAFFGQGTRLTVV.

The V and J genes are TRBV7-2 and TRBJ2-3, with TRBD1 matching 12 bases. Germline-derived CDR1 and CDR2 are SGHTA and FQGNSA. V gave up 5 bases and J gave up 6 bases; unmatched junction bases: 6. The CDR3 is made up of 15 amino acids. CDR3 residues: CASSVRDRGPDTQYF. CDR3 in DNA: TGTGCCAGCAGCGTCCGGGACAGGGGGCCGGATACGCAGTATTTT.

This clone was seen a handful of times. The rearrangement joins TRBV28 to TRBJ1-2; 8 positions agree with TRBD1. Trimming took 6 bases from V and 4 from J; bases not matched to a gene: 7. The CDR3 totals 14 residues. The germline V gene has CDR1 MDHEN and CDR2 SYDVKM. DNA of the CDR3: TGTGCCAGCAGCATAACAGGGGGAACCTATGGCTACACCTTC. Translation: CASSITGGTYGYTF.

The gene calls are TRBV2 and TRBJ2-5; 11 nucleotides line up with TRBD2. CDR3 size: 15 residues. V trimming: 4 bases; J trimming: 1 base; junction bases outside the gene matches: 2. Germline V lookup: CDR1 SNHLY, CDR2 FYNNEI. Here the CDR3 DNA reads TGTGCCAGCAGTGGGGGACTAGCGGCCCAAGAGACCCAGTACTTC. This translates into CASSGGLAAQETQYF.

The CDR3 sequence: CASSQLGLLFTDTQYF. The DNA for the CDR3 is TGCGCCAGCAGCCAGCTGGGACTACTCTTCACAGATACGCAGTATTTT. The chain joins TRBV4-1 to TRBJ2-3; 7 bases are a match to TRBD2. The CDR3 totals 16 residues. Germline loops: CDR1 MGHRA, CDR2 YSYEKL. The V and J ends lost 3 bases and 2 bases, in that order; junction bases with no gene match: 8.

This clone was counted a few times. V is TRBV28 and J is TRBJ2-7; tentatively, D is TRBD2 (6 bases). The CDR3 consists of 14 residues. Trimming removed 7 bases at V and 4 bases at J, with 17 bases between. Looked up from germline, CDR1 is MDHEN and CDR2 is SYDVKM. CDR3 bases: TGTGCCAGCAAAGCCTCGGGGGTCAGGTACGAGCAGTACTTC. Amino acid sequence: CASKASGVRYEQYF.

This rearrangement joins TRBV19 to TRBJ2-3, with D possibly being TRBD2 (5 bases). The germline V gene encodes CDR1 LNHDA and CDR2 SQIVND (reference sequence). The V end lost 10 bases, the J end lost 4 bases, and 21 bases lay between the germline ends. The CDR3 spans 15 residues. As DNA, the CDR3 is TGTGCCACCACGGCTTCGGGGAGCAGTGCAGATACGCAGTATTTT. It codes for CATTASGSSADTQYF.

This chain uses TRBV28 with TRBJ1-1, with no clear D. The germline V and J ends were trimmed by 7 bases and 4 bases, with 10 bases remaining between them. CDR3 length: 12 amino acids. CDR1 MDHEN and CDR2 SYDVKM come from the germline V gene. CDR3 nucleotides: TGTGCCAGCAAGCCACTGAGCACTGAAGCTTTCTTT. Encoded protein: CASKPLSTEAFF.

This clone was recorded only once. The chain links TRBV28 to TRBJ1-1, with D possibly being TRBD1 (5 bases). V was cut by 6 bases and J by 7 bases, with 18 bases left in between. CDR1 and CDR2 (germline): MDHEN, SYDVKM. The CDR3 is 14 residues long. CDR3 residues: CASRYSLGLDEAFF. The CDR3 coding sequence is TGTGCCAGCAGGTATTCCTTGGGGCTGGATGAAGCTTTCTTT.

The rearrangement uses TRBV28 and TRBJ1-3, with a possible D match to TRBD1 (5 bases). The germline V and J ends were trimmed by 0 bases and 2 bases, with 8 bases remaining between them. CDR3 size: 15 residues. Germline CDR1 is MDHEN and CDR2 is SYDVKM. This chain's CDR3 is CASSLWGGAGNTIYF. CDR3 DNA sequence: TGTGCCAGCAGTTTATGGGGAGGGGCTGGAAACACCATATATTTT.

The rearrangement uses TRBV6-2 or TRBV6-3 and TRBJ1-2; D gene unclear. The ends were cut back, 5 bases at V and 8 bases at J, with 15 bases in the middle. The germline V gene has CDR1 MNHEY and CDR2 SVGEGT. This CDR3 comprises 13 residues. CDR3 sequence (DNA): TGTGCCAGCAGTCTCTCGATCGGACTGGGCTACACCTTC. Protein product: CASSLSIGLGYTF.

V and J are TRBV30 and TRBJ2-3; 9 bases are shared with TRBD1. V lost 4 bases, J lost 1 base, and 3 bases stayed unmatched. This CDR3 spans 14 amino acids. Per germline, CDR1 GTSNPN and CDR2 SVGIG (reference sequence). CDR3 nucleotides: TGTGCCTGGATCCGGGACAGGGGCACAGATACGCAGTATTTT. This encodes CAWIRDRGTDTQYF.

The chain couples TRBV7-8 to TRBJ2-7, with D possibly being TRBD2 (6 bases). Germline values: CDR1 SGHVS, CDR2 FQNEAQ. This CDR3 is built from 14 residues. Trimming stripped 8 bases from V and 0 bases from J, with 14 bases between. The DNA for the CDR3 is TGTGCCAGCGGGCTACGGAGGGTCTCCTACGAGCAGTACTTC. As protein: CASGLRRVSYEQYF. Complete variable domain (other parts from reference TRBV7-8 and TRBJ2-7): GAGVSQSPRYKVAKRGQDVALRCDPISGHVSLFWYQQALGQGPEFLTYFQNEAQLDKSGLPSDRFFAERPEGSVSTLKIQRTQQEDSAVYLCASGLRRVSYEQYFGPGTRLTVT.

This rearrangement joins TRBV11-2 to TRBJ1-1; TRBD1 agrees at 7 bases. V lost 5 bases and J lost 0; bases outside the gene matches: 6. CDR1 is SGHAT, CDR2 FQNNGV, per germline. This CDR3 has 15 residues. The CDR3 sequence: CASSTRRGLNTEAFF. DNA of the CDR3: TGTGCCAGCAGCACCCGCAGGGGGTTGAACACTGAAGCTTTCTTT.

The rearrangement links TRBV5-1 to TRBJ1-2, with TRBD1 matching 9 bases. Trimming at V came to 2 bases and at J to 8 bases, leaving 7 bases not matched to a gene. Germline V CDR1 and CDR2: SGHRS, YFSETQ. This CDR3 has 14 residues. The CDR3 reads CASSFGQGSGGYTF. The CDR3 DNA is TGCGCCAGCAGCTTTGGACAGGGGAGTGGAGGCTACACCTTC.

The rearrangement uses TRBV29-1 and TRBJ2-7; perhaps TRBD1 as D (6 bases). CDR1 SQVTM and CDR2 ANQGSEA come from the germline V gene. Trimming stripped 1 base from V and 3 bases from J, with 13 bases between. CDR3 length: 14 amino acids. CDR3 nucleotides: TGCAGCGTTGAAGTGACGAACAGGGACTACGAGCAGTACTTC. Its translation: CSVEVTNRDYEQYF.

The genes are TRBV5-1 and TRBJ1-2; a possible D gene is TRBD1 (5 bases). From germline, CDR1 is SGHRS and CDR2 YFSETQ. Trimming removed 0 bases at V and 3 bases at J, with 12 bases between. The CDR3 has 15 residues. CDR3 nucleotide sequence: TGCGCCAGCAGCTTGGCCAGGGCTGGTGACTATGGCTACACCTTC. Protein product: CASSLARAGDYGYTF.

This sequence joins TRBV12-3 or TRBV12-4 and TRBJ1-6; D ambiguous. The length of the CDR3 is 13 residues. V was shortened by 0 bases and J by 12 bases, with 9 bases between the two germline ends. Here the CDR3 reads CASSLALAEPLHF. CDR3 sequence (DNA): TGTGCCAGCAGTTTAGCGTTGGCAGAACCCCTCCACTTT.

CDR3: CASSPTGAPFGETQYF. The CDR3 DNA reads as TGTGCCAGCAGTCCAACCGGTGCCCCGTTCGGGGAGACCCAGTACTTC. This sequence joins TRBV28 and TRBJ2-5; D unresolved. CDR3 length: 16 amino acids. Germline-derived CDR1 and CDR2 are MDHEN and SYDVKM. V was clipped by 5 bases and J by 5 bases, with 21 bases between them. Full variable domain (rest looked up from reference TRBV28 and TRBJ2-5): DVKVTQSSRYLVKRTGEKVFLECVQDMDHENMFWYRQDPGLGLRLIYFSYDVKMKEKGDIPEGYSVSREKKERFSLILESASTNQTSMYLCASSPTGAPFGETQYFGPGTRLLVL.

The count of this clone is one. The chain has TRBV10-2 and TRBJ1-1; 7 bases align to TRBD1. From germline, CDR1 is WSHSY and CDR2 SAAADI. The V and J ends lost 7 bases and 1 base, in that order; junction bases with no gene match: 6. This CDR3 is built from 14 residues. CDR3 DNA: TGCGCCAGCACCCAGCCAGGGGGGAACACTGAAGCTTTCTTT. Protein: CASTQPGGNTEAFF.

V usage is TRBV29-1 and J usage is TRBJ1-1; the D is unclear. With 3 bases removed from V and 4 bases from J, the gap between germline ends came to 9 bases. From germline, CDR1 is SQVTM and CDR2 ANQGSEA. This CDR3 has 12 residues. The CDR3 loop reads CSVDHLGTEAFF. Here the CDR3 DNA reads TGCAGCGTTGACCACCTCGGCACTGAAGCTTTCTTT.

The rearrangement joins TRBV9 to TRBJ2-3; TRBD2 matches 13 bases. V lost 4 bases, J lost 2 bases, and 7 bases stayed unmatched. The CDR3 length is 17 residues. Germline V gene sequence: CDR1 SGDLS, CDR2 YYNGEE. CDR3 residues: CASSPGLAGRSTDTQYF. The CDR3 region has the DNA TGTGCCAGCAGCCCGGGACTAGCGGGGCGATCCACAGATACGCAGTATTTT.

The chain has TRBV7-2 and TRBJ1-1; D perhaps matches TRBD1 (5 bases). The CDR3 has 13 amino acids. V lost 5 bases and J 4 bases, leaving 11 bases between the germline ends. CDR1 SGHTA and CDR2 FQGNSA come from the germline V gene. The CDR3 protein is CASSDSRVTEAFF. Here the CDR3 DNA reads TGTGCCAGCAGCGACAGCAGGGTCACTGAAGCTTTCTTT.

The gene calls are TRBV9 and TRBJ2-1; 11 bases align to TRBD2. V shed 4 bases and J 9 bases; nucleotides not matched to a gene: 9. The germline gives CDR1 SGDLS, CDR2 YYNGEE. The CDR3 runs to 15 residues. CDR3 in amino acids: CASSRTSGSTAEQFF. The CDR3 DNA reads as TGTGCCAGCAGCCGCACTAGCGGGAGCACGGCTGAGCAGTTCTTC.

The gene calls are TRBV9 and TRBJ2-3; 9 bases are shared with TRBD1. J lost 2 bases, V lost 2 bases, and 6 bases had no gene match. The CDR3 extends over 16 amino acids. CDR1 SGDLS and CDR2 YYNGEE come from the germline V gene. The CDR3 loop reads CASSVGTGSNTDTQYF. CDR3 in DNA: TGTGCCAGCAGCGTCGGGACAGGGTCGAACACAGATACGCAGTATTTT.